This T cell receptor (beta chain) was sequenced in a study of T cell responses to AZD1222 COVID-19 vaccine (dated by TCRdb to the early 2020s). Context from the whole study: AZD1222 recipients given second doses at about 4 weeks or at about 12 weeks were pooled, since spike-specific TCR depth and breadth were not found to differ between the two schedules. TCR sequencing covered more than 230 trial participants: 200 to 220 given two doses of AZD1222 and 26 given two doses of MenACWY control vaccine. Enrollment into the trials was organized by age into subgroups of 18-55, 56-69 and 70-plus years, and those subgroups contained about 150, 27 and 61 TCR-sequenced participants, respectively. What the research found in general, with its limitations: After two AZD1222 doses, spike-specific TCR breadth and depth were significantly higher than at day 0 and than in MenACWY recipients. Participants were mostly white British and included more females than males, and it was suggested by the authors that clonal diversity may have been underestimated. The 56-69-year group was small, and its depth increase did not reach significance, likely because of low power. Because no day 14 peak-response samples were available, repertoires were characterized only after the peak T cell response. Nearly half of unique spike-specific TCRs reportedly recognized epitopes outside regions mutated in the B.1.351 and B.1.1.7 variants. The whole spike protein was spanned by vaccine-associated CD4 TCRs, and dominant responses were seen in regions 160-218 and 743-854. Conclusions about previously exposed vaccinees were limited because only 5 or 6 AZD1222 recipients were SARS-CoV-2 seropositive at baseline.

The intended sense of this specimen's time point label: baseline before first vaccination. Vaccinee samples came from UK trials COV001 and COV002, including a single-blind randomized controlled phase 2/3 trial of AZD1222 (ChAdOx1 nCoV-19) in healthy adults. Trial participant PBMC samples were collected at day 0 and day 28 after the second dose for TCRbeta chain sequencing. The CDR3 regions of human TCRbeta chains were analyzed by immunosequencing. The original methods were these. Repertoire TCRs were checked for matches against a reference library of SARS-CoV-2-specific TCRs that had been generated using the MIRA antigen-specificity platform. Breadth was defined as the fraction of unique TCRs that were SARS-CoV-2-associated, and depth was defined as the fraction of total T cells that were SARS-CoV-2-associated. Using the MIRA data, each spike-specific TCR was assigned both to the spike region to which the TCR was reactive and to a CD4 or CD8 class. Log10-transformed breadth and depth values were compared by one-way ANOVA with Sidak's multiple comparisons tests. TCRdb's version of the immuneACCESS table is confined to in-frame rearrangements and falls short of the full clone set. An unresolved V gene accounts for under half of the shortfall where checked; the remainder is of unknown origin. V and J calls and clone size are those listed in that table; D and trimming were worked out from the DNA. The sample contains approximately 130,000 clones, 90% of them found a single time. The ten largest account for roughly 7% of the sample.

The germline V gene encodes CDR1 MDHEN and CDR2 SYDVKM. The CDR3 contains 16 residues, cysteine and phenylalanine counted. Only the CDR3 part of the read is kept: 48 bases, read in frame from the first base. The junction shows trimming of 10 bases on V and 9 bases on J, and the gene matches do not reach 15 bases of it. As for this clone: The specificity of this receptor is unknown. No qualities accompany the bases; no much larger clone lies one base away.

The chain was built from TRBV28 and TRBJ1-6; TRBD1 fits 10 bases in the junction. The material was peripheral blood, obtained on day 0 of AZD1222 vaccination. The receptor was isolated from an adult in good health. The CDR3 sequence is CATKGPGQGFSSPLHF. The DNA is as follows: TGTGCCACCAAGGGACCGGGACAGGGGTTTAGTTCACCCCTCCACTTT.